What follows are 14 T cell receptor beta chains derived from one specimen sequenced in a study of OX40 agonist ivuxolimab in advanced cancers. Sequencing was performed with immunoSEQ multiplex PCR; in TCRdb, only in-frame clones are kept and a portion is missing. The profile shows some 69,000 clones, approximately 90% of them singletons. This specimen was CD4+ or CD8+ T cells sorted from blood, taken in a trial of the OX40 agonist ivuxolimab. Receptors originate from an adult with an advanced solid tumor such as melanoma, head and neck, liver or kidney cancer.

The rearrangement links TRBV28 to TRBJ2-1; 7 nucleotides line up with TRBD2. Germline V lookup: CDR1 MDHEN, CDR2 SYDVKM. The CDR3 is made up of 14 amino acids. The ends lost 2 bases at V and 7 bases at J; junction bases unmatched: 5. The CDR3 sequence: CASSLAGAENEQFF. CDR3 in DNA: TGTGCCAGCAGTTTAGCGGGAGCCGAGAATGAGCAGTTCTTC.

The chain recombines TRBV7-9 with TRBJ1-2; 7 nucleotides agree with TRBD1. The CDR3 totals 13 residues. Germline CDR1 and CDR2: SEHNR and FQNEAQ (reference sequence). V lost 4 bases to trimming and J lost 4 bases; unmatched junction nucleotides: 3. The CDR3, as DNA: TGTGCCAGCAGCTACGGACAGGTCTATGGCTACACCTTC. Protein sequence: CASSYGQVYGYTF.

This clone came up once. The J gene is TRBJ2-1, the V gene TRBV19; 9 nucleotides line up with TRBD1. This CDR3 has 14 amino acids. Germline values: CDR1 LNHDA, CDR2 SQIVND (reference sequence). V dropped 8 bases and J dropped 8; count of bases not matched to a gene: 10. The chain's CDR3 is CASGMGQGRDEQFF. CDR3 bases: TGTGCCAGTGGAATGGGACAGGGAAGGGATGAGCAGTTCTTC.

The gene calls are TRBV7-2 and TRBJ2-5; weak D call: TRBD2 (6 bases). This CDR3 comprises 14 residues. Germline CDR1 SGHTA, CDR2 FQGNSA. V was trimmed by 1 base and J by 3 bases, leaving 9 bases between them. CDR3 in DNA: TGTGCCAGCAGCTTAGACTCGGGAGAAGAGACCCAGTACTTC. As protein: CASSLDSGEETQYF.

The chain combines TRBV19 with TRBJ2-2; D might be TRBD1 (6 bases). From germline, CDR1 is LNHDA and CDR2 SQIVND (reference sequence). Trimming pared 2 bases from V and 2 bases from J, leaving 9 bases between. The CDR3 is made up of 15 amino acids. DNA of the CDR3: TGTGCCAGTAGTATACAGGGGACCAACACCGGGGAGCTGTTTTTT. This codes for CASSIQGTNTGELFF.

The J gene is TRBJ2-5, the V gene TRBV15; D unclear. The germline CDR1 and CDR2 sequences are LNHNV and YYDKDF (reference sequence). V dropped 6 bases and J dropped 5 bases, with 16 bases sitting between them. This CDR3 has 14 residues. CDR3 loop: CATSRLSGFETQYF. The DNA of the CDR3 is TGTGCCACCAGTAGGTTGTCCGGATTCGAGACCCAGTACTTC.

The chain is built from TRBV5-5 and TRBJ2-1; no clear D. Deletions cut 0 bases from V and 6 bases from J, with 10 bases between. Germline assignment: CDR1 SGHKS and CDR2 YYEKEE (reference sequence). This CDR3 is built from 14 residues. CDR3 region: CASSLADRGNEQFF. The CDR3, as DNA: TGTGCCAGCAGCTTGGCCGACCGAGGCAATGAGCAGTTCTTC.

This sequence joins TRBV5-6 and TRBJ2-1, with 9 bases matching TRBD1. CDR3 length: 15 amino acids. Germline V gene sequence: CDR1 SGHDT, CDR2 YYEEEE. V shed 4 bases and J 10 bases; nucleotides not matched to a gene: 12. Here the CDR3 DNA reads TGTGCCAGCAGCGAACTCCGGGACAGGGAGGAGGAGCAGTTCTTC. Residues: CASSELRDREEEQFF.

This chain links TRBV7-2 with TRBJ2-1; D unclear. Trimming took 1 base from V and 9 from J, leaving 7 bases between them. CDR3 length equals 12 residues. The germline V gene has CDR1 SGHTA and CDR2 FQGNSA. The CDR3 spells CASSLVGVEQFF. CDR3 nucleotides: TGTGCCAGCAGCTTAGTTGGGGTTGAGCAGTTCTTC.

The V and J genes are TRBV28 and TRBJ1-5; D remains unclear. Trimming shortened V by 6 bases and J by 5 bases, and 17 bases separated the two germline ends. This CDR3 is 15 amino acids long. In germline, CDR1 is MDHEN, CDR2 SYDVKM. In DNA form, the CDR3 reads TGTGCCAGCAGCCCCCTCGGCGGCGGGTATCAGCCCCAGCATTTT. Translated: CASSPLGGGYQPQHF.

The J gene is TRBJ1-2, the V gene TRBV30; D ambiguous. The V gene's germline CDR1 is GTSNPN and CDR2 SVGIG (reference sequence). With 0 bases removed from V and 8 bases from J, the gap between germline ends came to 16 bases. This CDR3 contains 14 residues. This CDR3 reads CAWSVLAGGSGYTF. DNA for the CDR3: TGTGCCTGGAGTGTTTTAGCGGGAGGGTCCGGCTACACCTTC.

The gene calls are TRBV30 and TRBJ2-1, with no clear D. The CDR3 loop spans 12 amino acids. V dropped 1 base and J dropped 7 bases, with 8 bases sitting between them. Germline V gene sequence: CDR1 GTSNPN, CDR2 SVGIG (reference sequence). DNA for the CDR3: TGTGCCTGGAGTGGCACCGGGAATGAGCAGTTCTTC. Protein sequence: CAWSGTGNEQFF. The full variable domain, with the rest looked up from reference TRBV30 and TRBJ2-1, is SQTIHQWPATLVQPVGSPLSLECTVEGTSNPNLYWYRQAAGRGLQLLFYSVGIGQISSEVPQNLSASRPQDRQFILSSKKLLLSDSGFYLCAWSGTGNEQFFGPGTRLTVL.

V usage is TRBV5-5 and J usage is TRBJ1-4; D unclear. V was pared by 5 bases and J by 7 bases, with 15 bases between. Germline V gene data show CDR1 as SGHKS and CDR2 as YYEKEE (reference sequence). CDR3 length: 14 amino acids. The CDR3 DNA follows: TGTGCCAGCAGACGCACGGCGGATAGTGAAAAACTGTTTTTT. As protein: CASRRTADSEKLFF.

The genes are TRBV4-2 and TRBJ2-7; possibly TRBD2 for D (5 bases). V was pared by 3 bases and J by 3 bases, with 12 bases between. CDR3 length equals 14 residues. Germline CDR1 and CDR2: LGHNA and YNFKEQ. The CDR3 here is CASSQPQRNYEQYF. In DNA, the CDR3 is TGTGCCAGCAGCCAGCCTCAGCGGAACTACGAGCAGTACTTC.